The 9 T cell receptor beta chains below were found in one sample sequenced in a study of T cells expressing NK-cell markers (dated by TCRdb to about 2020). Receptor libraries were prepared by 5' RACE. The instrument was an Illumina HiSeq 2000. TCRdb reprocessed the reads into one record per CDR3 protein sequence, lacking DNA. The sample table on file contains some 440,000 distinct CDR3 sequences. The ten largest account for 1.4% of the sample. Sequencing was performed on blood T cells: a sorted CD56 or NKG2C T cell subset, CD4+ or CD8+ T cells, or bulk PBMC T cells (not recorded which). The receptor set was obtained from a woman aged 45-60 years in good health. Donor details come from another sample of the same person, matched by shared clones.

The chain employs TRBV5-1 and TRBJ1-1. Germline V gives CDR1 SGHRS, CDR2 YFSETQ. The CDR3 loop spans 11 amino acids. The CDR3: CASSAPGEAFF.

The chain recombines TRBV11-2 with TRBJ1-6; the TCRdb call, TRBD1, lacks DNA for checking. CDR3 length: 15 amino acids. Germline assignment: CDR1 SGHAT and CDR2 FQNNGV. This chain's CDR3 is CASSSTGTVNSPLHF.

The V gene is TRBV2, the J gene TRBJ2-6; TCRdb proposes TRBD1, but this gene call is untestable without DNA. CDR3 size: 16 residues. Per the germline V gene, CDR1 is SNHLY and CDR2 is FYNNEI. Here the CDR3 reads CASSPQVRSGANVLTF. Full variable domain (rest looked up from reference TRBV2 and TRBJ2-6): EPEVTQTPSHQVTQMGQEVILRCVPISNHLYFYWYRQILGQKVEFLVSFYNNEISEKSEIFDDQFSVERPDGSNFTLKIRSTKLEDSAMYFCASSPQVRSGANVLTFGAGSRLTVL.

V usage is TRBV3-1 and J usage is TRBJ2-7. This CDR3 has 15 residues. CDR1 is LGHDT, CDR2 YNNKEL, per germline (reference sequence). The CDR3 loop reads CASSQFRPKVDEQYF.

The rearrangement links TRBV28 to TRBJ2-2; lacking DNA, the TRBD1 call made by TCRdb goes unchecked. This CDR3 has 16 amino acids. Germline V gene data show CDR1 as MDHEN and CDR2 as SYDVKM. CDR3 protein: CASSSRQGTVTGELFF.

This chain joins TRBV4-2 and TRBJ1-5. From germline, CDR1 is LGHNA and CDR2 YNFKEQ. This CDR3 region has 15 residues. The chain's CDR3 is CASSQDRLGNQPQHF.

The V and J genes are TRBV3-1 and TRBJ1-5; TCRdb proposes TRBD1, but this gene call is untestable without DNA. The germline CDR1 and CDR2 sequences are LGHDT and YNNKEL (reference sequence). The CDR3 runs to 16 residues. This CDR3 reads CASSQGPPRGNQPQHF.

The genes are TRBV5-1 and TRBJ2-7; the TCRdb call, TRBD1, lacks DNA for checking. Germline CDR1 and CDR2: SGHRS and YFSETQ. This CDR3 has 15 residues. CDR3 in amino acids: CASSFPGQGTFEQYF.

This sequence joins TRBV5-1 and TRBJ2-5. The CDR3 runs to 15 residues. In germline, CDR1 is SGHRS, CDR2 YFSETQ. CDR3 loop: CASSPFSSKQETQYF.